This T cell receptor beta chain came from a study of T cell changes during pregnancy in multiple sclerosis. With 2 bases clipped from V and 1 base from J, the junction kept 5 bases outside the gene matches. The CDR3 covers 17 residues. CDR1 is SGHKS and CDR2 is YYEKEE in the germline V gene (reference sequence). Libraries were prepared by immunoSEQ multiplex PCR; TCRdb keeps only in-frame clonotypes and omits some of them. The sample has 80,000 to 100,000 clones, over 85% seen once; the top ten hold roughly 0.99%. A single count supports this clone. The specimen was peripheral blood, collected after pregnancy. V usage is TRBV5-5 and J usage is TRBJ2-2; TRBD2 agrees at 10 bases. The TCR was taken from a female donor with multiple sclerosis, enrolled in a pregnancy study. CDR3 residues: CASSFSSGRGNTGELFF. The CDR3 DNA reads TGTGCCAGCAGCTTTTCAAGCGGGAGGGGGAACACCGGGGAGCTGTTTTTT.